The 17 T cell receptor beta chains below come from one sample, sequenced in a study of T-cell reconstitution after alpha-beta-depleted transplantation in children. Unique molecular identifiers were incorporated when the TCRbeta library was constructed. TCRdb reprocessed the PCR reads with MiXCR, giving one entry per CDR3 protein. The sample holds fewer than 700,000 distinct CDR3 sequences, approximately 12% seen once. The source was PBMCs, mostly from graft donor cells, collected 360 days after TCRalphabeta/CD19-depleted stem cell transplant. The source of these receptors is a male patient under 18 who had a stem cell transplant for acute myeloid leukemia, so the T cells may come from the graft donor.

V gene TRBV7-9 combines with J gene TRBJ2-1, with D perhaps being TRBD1 or TRBD2 (5 bases each). Germline loops: CDR1 SEHNR, CDR2 FQNEAQ (reference sequence). V shed 7 bases and J shed 10 bases, with 17 bases lying between them. The CDR3 runs to 13 residues. CDR3 protein: CASISLGTSEQFF. The DNA of the CDR3 is TGTGCCAGCATCTCCTTGGGGACGTCGGAGCAGTTCTTC. The full variable domain, rest sourced from reference TRBV7-9 and TRBJ2-1, is DTGVSQNPRHKITKRGQNVTFRCDPISEHNRLYWYRQTLGQGPEFLTYFQNEAQLEKSRLLSDRFSAERPKGSFSTLEIQRTEQGDSAMYLCASISLGTSEQFFGPGTRLTVL.

The V and J genes are TRBV5-6 and TRBJ2-2; 12 bases line up with TRBD2. Losses at the gene ends were 4 bases for V and 0 bases for J; bases not matched to a gene: 7. Germline V CDR1 and CDR2: SGHDT, YYEEEE. This CDR3 has 18 amino acids. The CDR3 coding sequence is TGTGCCAGCAGCCTACGGACTAGCGGGATAGCGAACACCGGGGAGCTGTTTTTT. This gives the protein CASSLRTSGIANTGELFF.

The chain recombines TRBV29-1 with TRBJ2-1; TRBD2 might be the D (6 bases). The V and J ends lost 4 bases and 0 bases respectively, with 10 bases between them. The CDR3 covers 14 residues. Germline V gene lookup returns CDR1 SQVTM and CDR2 ANQGSEA. CDR3 sequence: CSVVGGASYNEQFF. CDR3 coding DNA: TGCAGCGTTGTGGGGGGAGCCTCCTACAATGAGCAGTTCTTC.

This clonotype has a count of ten or more. The genes are TRBV29-1 and TRBJ2-1; TRBD2 might be the D (6 bases). CDR3 size: 13 residues. Germline V gives CDR1 SQVTM, CDR2 ANQGSEA. V shed 1 base and J shed 8 bases, with 12 bases lying between them. DNA of the CDR3: TGCAGCGTTGAAGTTCGAGCGGGCGATGAGCAGTTCTTC. This gives the protein CSVEVRAGDEQFF.

This clonotype was counted a few times. The chain joins TRBV20-1 to TRBJ2-6, with 12 bases that match TRBD2. Germline values: CDR1 DFQATT, CDR2 SNEGSKA (reference sequence). This CDR3 has 17 amino acids. V lost 2 bases and J lost 1; bases outside the gene matches: 3. For the CDR3, the DNA is TGCAGTGCTAGAACTAGCGGGAGGAAATCTGGGGCCAACGTCCTGACTTTC. Translating gives CSARTSGRKSGANVLTF.

Written as DNA, the CDR3 is TGTGCCAGCAGCCAAGCTGGGGGGGCGGCAGATACGCAGTATTTT. Its protein product is CASSQAGGAADTQYF. The chain is built from TRBV3-1 and TRBJ2-3; D possibly corresponds to TRBD2 (7 bases). The length of the CDR3 is 15 residues. The V end was cut by 1 base, the J end by 4 bases, with 12 bases between. Germline V gene lookup returns CDR1 LGHDT and CDR2 YNNKEL (reference sequence).

In this sample, this clonotype turned up a few times. This chain joins TRBV9 and TRBJ2-3, with unresolved D. Trimming stripped 0 bases from V and 0 bases from J, with 8 bases between. This CDR3 has 15 residues. Germline-derived CDR1 and CDR2 are SGDLS and YYNGEE. The CDR3 bases are TGTGCCAGCAGCGTAGACGCAAGAAGCACAGATACGCAGTATTTT. The encoded protein is CASSVDARSTDTQYF. Complete variable domain (other parts from reference TRBV9 and TRBJ2-3): DSGVTQTPKHLITATGQRVTLRCSPRSGDLSVYWYQQSLDQGLQFLIQYYNGEERAKGNILERFSAQQFPDLHSELNLSSLELGDSALYFCASSVDARSTDTQYFGPGTRLTVL.

The chain has TRBV28 and TRBJ2-7; tentatively, D is TRBD2 (5 bases). With 6 bases removed from V and 3 bases from J, the gap between germline ends came to 15 bases. CDR3 size: 14 residues. Per the germline V gene, CDR1 is MDHEN and CDR2 is SYDVKM. The CDR3 sequence is CASSGRLRGYEQYF. CDR3 sequence (DNA): TGTGCCAGCAGCGGTAGACTCCGGGGCTACGAGCAGTACTTC.

The chain carries TRBV4-3 and TRBJ1-1; TRBD1 might be the D (6 bases). The CDR3 extends over 16 amino acids. The V gene lost 0 bases and the J gene lost 4 bases, with 15 bases spanning the gap. The germline V gene has CDR1 LGHNA and CDR2 YSLEER. The DNA for the CDR3 is TGCGCCAGCAGCCAAGAGTGGGCAGGGGCAACCACTGAAGCTTTCTTT. This codes for CASSQEWAGATTEAFF.

This clonotype turned up a few times. The chain recombines TRBV20-1 with TRBJ2-5; perhaps D is TRBD1 or TRBD2 (5 bases each). This CDR3 has 14 residues. V lost 6 bases, J lost 5 bases, and 19 bases lay in between. Germline V gives CDR1 DFQATT, CDR2 SNEGSKA (reference sequence). DNA for the CDR3: TGCAGTGCCGACGGGATTATTGGGGGTGAGACCCAGTACTTC. Translating it yields CSADGIIGGETQYF.

This clonotype was seen a few times. V and J are TRBV21-1 and TRBJ2-7; the table's D call, TRBD1, was not checked against the DNA. TRBV21-1 is a listed pseudogene. There are 14 residues in the CDR3. CDR3 protein: CAVSPGTASYEQYF. Here the CDR3 DNA reads TGTGCCGTCTCTCCCGGGACGGCATCCTACGAGCAGTACTTC.

This clonotype was detected many times. The gene calls are TRBV28 and TRBJ1-4; D perhaps matches TRBD1 (5 bases). The CDR3 contains 15 residues. Per the germline V gene, CDR1 is MDHEN and CDR2 is SYDVKM. V lost 5 bases to trimming and J lost 3 bases, with 13 bases between them. The CDR3 is CASSQLGAANEKLFF. CDR3 DNA sequence: TGTGCCAGCAGTCAACTCGGGGCGGCTAATGAAAAACTGTTTTTT.

This chain connects TRBV29-1 to TRBJ2-3, with D maybe TRBD2 (6 bases). The CDR3 runs 16 residues. Germline V gene lookup returns CDR1 SQVTM and CDR2 ANQGSEA. Trimming took off 6 bases at V and 2 bases at J, with 21 bases between the two ends. Here the CDR3 reads CSVGPAGRGYTDTQYF. The CDR3 DNA follows: TGCAGCGTCGGCCCCGCCGGGCGGGGATACACAGATACGCAGTATTTT.

The chain employs TRBV5-1 and TRBJ2-7; D unclear. V shed 0 bases and J shed 0 bases, with 10 bases lying between them. Germline CDR1 is SGHRS and CDR2 is YFSETQ. The CDR3 extends over 15 amino acids. The CDR3 DNA is TGCGCCAGCAGCTTGGAGAGGCCATCCTCCTACGAGCAGTACTTC. Its protein is CASSLERPSSYEQYF.

The V gene is TRBV14, the J gene TRBJ2-2; 8 bases fit TRBD1. The CDR3 is made up of 17 amino acids. After removal of 3 bases from V and 3 bases from J, the junction contained 9 bases not matched to a gene. CDR1 SGHDN and CDR2 FVKESK come from the germline V gene. CDR3 nucleotides: TGTGCCAGCAGCCACCGGAGACAGGGGATAGACACCGGGGAGCTGTTTTTT. As protein: CASSHRRQGIDTGELFF. The whole variable domain, filled in from reference TRBV14 and TRBJ2-2, reads EAGVTQFPSHSVIEKGQTVTLRCDPISGHDNLYWYRRVMGKEIKFLLHFVKESKQDESGMPNNRFLAERTGGTYSTLKVQPAELEDSGVYFCASSHRRQGIDTGELFFGEGSRLTVL.

CDR3 amino acids: CASIPDRVRGGELFF. Written as DNA, the CDR3 is TGTGCCAGCATTCCGGACAGGGTACGGGGCGGGGAGCTGTTTTTT. The chain links TRBV2 to TRBJ2-2; the match to TRBD1 covers 8 bases. Trimming cost V 7 bases and J 7 bases; bases outside gene matches: 11. Per germline, CDR1 SNHLY and CDR2 FYNNEI. CDR3 length: 15 residues. The entire variable domain, with the rest obtained from reference TRBV2 and TRBJ2-2, is as follows: EPEVTQTPSHQVTQMGQEVILRCVPISNHLYFYWYRQILGQKVEFLVSFYNNEISEKSEIFDDQFSVERPDGSNFTLKIRSTKLEDSAMYFCASIPDRVRGGELFFGEGSRLTVL.

This clonotype was counted ten times or more. The chain has TRBV27 and TRBJ2-7; D not resolved. This CDR3 region has 13 residues. Per germline, CDR1 MNHEY and CDR2 SMNVEV (reference sequence). The ends were cut back, 5 bases at V and 7 bases at J, with 15 bases in the middle. In nucleotides, the CDR3 is TGTGCCAGCAGTCCCCATTGGGTCGGGGAGCAGTACTTC. It codes for CASSPHWVGEQYF.